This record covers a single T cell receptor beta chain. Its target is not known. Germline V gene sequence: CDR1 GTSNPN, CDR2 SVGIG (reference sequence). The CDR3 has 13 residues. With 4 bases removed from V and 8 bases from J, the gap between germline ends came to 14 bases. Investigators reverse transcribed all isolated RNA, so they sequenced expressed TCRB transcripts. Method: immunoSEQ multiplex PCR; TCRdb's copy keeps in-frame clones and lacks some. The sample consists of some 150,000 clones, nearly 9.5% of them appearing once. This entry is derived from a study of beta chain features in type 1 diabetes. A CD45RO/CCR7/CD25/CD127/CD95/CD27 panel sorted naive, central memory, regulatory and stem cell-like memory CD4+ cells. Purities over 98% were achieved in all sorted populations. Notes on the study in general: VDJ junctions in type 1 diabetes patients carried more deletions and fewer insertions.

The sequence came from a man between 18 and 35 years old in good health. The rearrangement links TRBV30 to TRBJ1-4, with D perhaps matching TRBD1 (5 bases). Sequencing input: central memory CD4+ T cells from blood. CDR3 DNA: TGTGCCTGGAATCAGGGTTCAGAAGAAAAACTGTTTTTT. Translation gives CAWNQGSEEKLFF.